The entry that follows covers one T cell receptor (beta chain) sequence. Its antigen is undetermined. The data were taken from a study of vaccination and CD4 T cells after COVID-19. Study-level information: Convalescent cases comprised about 9 mild and one severe, all SARS-CoV-2 positive by nasal swab PCR.

Study observations and caveats: The study sampled relatively few convalescent patients and omitted early post-infection timepoints. Spike mono-reactivity applied to 304 of 307 vaccine-specific clones detected in convalescent patients.

Cultured CD4+ T cell DNA underwent sequencing with the Oncomine TCR Beta short-read assay. From the PCR reads, TCRdb called clonotypes with MiXCR, one entry per CDR3 protein. The table shows about 14,000 distinct CDR3 sequences, with 40% to 45% occurring only once. Noted treatment: roughly 10-day PBMC culture with coronavirus spike peptide pools or control peptides (ViraFEST assay). Germline-derived CDR1 and CDR2 are KGHSH and LQKENI. The CDR3 is made up of 14 amino acids. The germline V and J ends were trimmed by 5 bases and 1 base, with 11 bases remaining between them. Sample: CD4+ T cells from blood, cultured in vitro. The receptor's source is a human donor who had recovered from COVID-19. The chain recombines TRBV18 with TRBJ1-1, with a possible D match to TRBD1 (6 bases). CDR3 DNA: TGTGCCAGCTCAAAAACAGGGAAGAACACTGAAGCTTTCTTT. This sequence encodes CASSKTGKNTEAFF.